Shown below are 2 T cell receptor beta chains from a single sample sequenced in a study of blood T cell repertoires in COVID-19. Data came from immunoSEQ multiplex PCR; TCRdb stores just in-frame clones and leaves some out. Here the sample spans under 300,000 clones, 85% to 90% being singletons. The sequencing input was PBMCs or T cells enriched from blood (not recorded which). These TCRs come from a woman in her sixties who had recovered from COVID-19.

The chain uses TRBV11-1 and TRBJ1-1; 9 bases align to TRBD1. CDR3 length equals 14 residues. J was trimmed by 5 bases and V by 5 bases; bases with no gene match: 6. CDR1 is SGHAT, CDR2 FQDESV, per germline (reference sequence). The DNA of the CDR3 is TGTGCCAGCAGCACCCGGGACAGGGTGACTGAAGCTTTCTTT. This codes for CASSTRDRVTEAFF.

The chain recombines TRBV11-1 with TRBJ2-5; 12 nucleotides agree with TRBD2. Per the germline V gene, CDR1 is SGHAT and CDR2 is FQDESV (reference sequence). The J segment lost 5 bases and the V segment lost 8 bases, leaving 9 bases of the junction unmatched. The CDR3 extends over 15 amino acids. The CDR3 spells CASVQTSGSVETQYF. Here the CDR3 DNA reads TGTGCCAGCGTCCAGACTAGCGGGAGTGTGGAGACCCAGTACTTC.